These 9 T cell receptor beta chains were all obtained from the same sample, sequenced in a study of CD8+CD57+ T cells in acquired aplastic anemia (dated by TCRdb to 2016 to 2019). The data were produced on an Illumina HiSeq 2000. TCR beta VDJ combination and CDR3 sequence profiling used genomic DNA as the template. TCRdb reprocessed the public reads (quality trimming at Q25 with fastp, clone calling with MiXCR) and kept in-frame beta chains. Rows are combined by CDR3 protein, so each entry shows the most common genes and DNA. In this sample the table shows 200,000 to 250,000 distinct CDR3 sequences, approximately 65% of which occur a single time. Around three fifths of the sample is taken by the ten largest. The patients picked for sequencing were ones in whom flow cytometry had shown an expansion of CD8+CD57+ cells. Sequenced material: sorted CD4+, CD8+, or CD8+CD57+ T cells (not recorded which) from PBMCs. The receptors stem from a human donor with aplastic anemia.

The chain links TRBV5-1 to TRBJ2-1, with 8 bases matching TRBD2. Germline CDR1 is SGHRS and CDR2 is YFSETQ. V was clipped by 6 bases and J by 4 bases; unmatched bases: 12. This CDR3 spans 16 amino acids. CDR3 nucleotides: TGCGCCAGCATGGGGGGGTCGGCGGGAGGATACAATGAGCAGTTCTTC. Amino acid sequence: CASMGGSAGGYNEQFF.

On this clonotype: At one boundary the junction diverges from the germline segment, which might be a read error. The chain employs TRBV15 and TRBJ1-2; 7 positions match TRBD1. The CDR3 has 13 amino acids. The germline V gene has CDR1 LNHNV and CDR2 YYDKDF (reference sequence). CDR3 coding DNA: TGTGCCAGCAGCTCCCAGGGGGTCTATGGCTACACCTTC. Protein sequence: CASSSQGVYGYTF.

CDR3 in DNA: TGTGCCACCAGCAGAGATCGCGGAGGGGTAGGGGAAAAACTGTTTTTT. The encoded protein is CATSRDRGGVGEKLFF. The chain combines TRBV15 with TRBJ1-4; D possibly corresponds to TRBD1 (5 bases). The CDR3 runs 16 residues. V was shortened by 0 bases and J by 8 bases, with 16 bases between the two germline ends. The V gene's germline CDR1 is LNHNV and CDR2 YYDKDF (reference sequence).

This clonotype has just one count. V usage is TRBV20-1 and J usage is TRBJ2-7; 7 positions match TRBD1. J gave up 6 bases and V 3 bases, and 26 bases lay outside the gene matches. Germline-derived CDR1 and CDR2 are DFQATT and SNEGSKA (reference sequence). This CDR3 spans 19 amino acids. CDR3 protein: CSARPTGAPLIGGRSEQYF. DNA for the CDR3: TGCAGTGCTAGGCCTACAGGGGCGCCCTTGATTGGGGGTAGATCCGAGCAGTACTTC.

The rearrangement uses TRBV25-1 and TRBJ2-7; a possible D gene is TRBD2 (5 bases). This CDR3 comprises 16 residues. Trimming cost V 2 bases and J 1 base, with 15 bases left between them. CDR1 and CDR2 from the germline V gene are MGHDK and SYGVNS. The CDR3 is CASSELPDEGSYEQYF. The DNA for the CDR3 is TGTGCCAGCAGTGAACTCCCCGATGAGGGTTCCTACGAGCAGTACTTC.

This chain uses TRBV29-1 with TRBJ2-5; a possible D gene is TRBD2 (5 bases). CDR1 SQVTM and CDR2 ANQGSEA come from the germline V gene. The germline V and J ends were trimmed by 2 bases and 1 base, with 8 bases remaining between them. The CDR3 consists of 13 residues. The CDR3 is CSVEPGIQETQYF. In DNA form, the CDR3 reads TGCAGCGTTGAACCCGGGATCCAAGAGACCCAGTACTTC.

This sequence joins TRBV10-3 and TRBJ2-3; no definite D call. Germline CDR1 and CDR2: ENHRY and SYGVKD. This CDR3 is built from 14 residues. V was trimmed by 0 bases and J by 2 bases, leaving 6 bases between them. In DNA form, the CDR3 reads TGTGCCATCAGTGAGTCGGGCAACACAGATACGCAGTATTTT. Translation gives CAISESGNTDTQYF.

The V gene is TRBV7-2, the J gene TRBJ2-7; D may be TRBD1 (6 bases). Deletions cut 6 bases from V and 2 bases from J, with 11 bases between. The CDR3 totals 13 residues. The germline V gene has CDR1 SGHTA and CDR2 FQGNSA. This CDR3 is CASRWQGTYEQYF. CDR3 DNA sequence: TGTGCCAGCAGGTGGCAGGGGACCTACGAGCAGTACTTC.

This clonotype was recorded once. The chain links TRBV5-6 to TRBJ2-1; 9 bases match TRBD2. Germline CDR1 is SGHDT and CDR2 is YYEEEE. This CDR3 region has 14 residues. Trimming cost V 5 bases and J 8 bases; bases outside gene matches: 8. CDR3 loop: CASRETSGGDEQFF. CDR3 sequence (DNA): TGTGCCAGCAGGGAGACTAGCGGTGGCGATGAGCAGTTCTTC.